What follows are 3 T cell receptor beta chains derived from one specimen sequenced in a study of response to subunit inactivated influenza vaccine. TCRdb itself ran the RT-PCR reads through MiXCR, one entry per CDR3 protein. Of 530,000 or so distinct CDR3 sequences listed, roughly 12% are singletons. Material: PBMCs from blood, obtained on the day of vaccination. The receptors shown here come from a man over 45 who received an inactivated influenza vaccine.

In its sample, this clonotype was seen a few times. V is TRBV20-1 and J is TRBJ1-1, with D unresolved. Per the germline V gene, CDR1 is DFQATT and CDR2 is SNEGSKA (reference sequence). The V gene lost 5 bases and the J gene lost 1 base, with 11 bases spanning the gap. There are 13 residues in the CDR3. The CDR3: CSAPPSRNTEAFF. In DNA, the CDR3 is TGCAGTGCTCCCCCTAGCCGGAACACTGAAGCTTTCTTT.

This clonotype was counted many times. The chain has TRBV6-2 or TRBV6-3 and TRBJ1-5; perhaps TRBD1 as D (5 bases). Germline V gene data show CDR1 as MNHEY and CDR2 as SVGEGT. The length of the CDR3 is 14 residues. Trimming left V 0 bases short and J 9 bases short, with 12 bases between. The CDR3 DNA is TGTGCCAGCAGTTACTCCCCCGGGACCGGGCCCCAGCATTTT. It encodes CASSYSPGTGPQHF.

This clonotype appeared many times. The V and J genes are TRBV2 and TRBJ1-4; D is possibly TRBD1 (5 bases). This CDR3 is built from 14 residues. The V end was cut by 6 bases, the J end by 8 bases, with 16 bases between. The V gene's germline CDR1 is SNHLY and CDR2 FYNNEI. CDR3 coding DNA: TGTGCCAGCAGGATAACCCTCAGGGCCGAAAAACTGTTTTTT. Encoded protein: CASRITLRAEKLFF.